Listed below are T cell receptor beta chains from one sample, sequenced in a study of shared clonotypes between healthy human individuals. Assay: immunoSEQ multiplex PCR; the TCRdb copy retains only in-frame clones and omits some. The sample has fewer than 650,000 clones, around three quarters seen once. Sequencing input: PBMCs. These receptors all stem from a woman aged 40 to 55 in good health. Some clones in this sample may be carry-over from other donors' samples. CDR3s include the opening cysteine and the closing phenylalanine or tryptophan. The listing skips clone size in some rows; elsewhere it reads once, few, many or a size class.

V: TRBV5-1; size: once; J: TRBJ2-3; CDR3: CASSGGWGDTQYF
V: TRBV2; size: .; J: TRBJ2-7; CDR3: CASRGTSAYEQYF
V: TRBV7-3; size: .; J: TRBJ2-3; CDR3: CASSLGGGRGTDTQYF
V: TRBV7-9; size: medium-sized; J: TRBJ2-7; CDR3: CASSLGGQADEQYF
V: TRBV29-1; size: .; J: TRBJ2-7; CDR3: CSVSGRAPYEQYF
V: TRBV4-2; size: .; J: TRBJ2-7; CDR3: CASSLGTSYEQYF
V: TRBV18; size: .; J: TRBJ2-7; CDR3: CASSPQTGGGEQYF
V: TRBV28; size: .; J: TRBJ2-7; CDR3: CASSTGGASYEQYF
V: TRBV27; size: .; J: TRBJ1-2; CDR3: CASSNRQSGASNYGYTF
V: TRBV7-9; size: .; J: TRBJ2-3; CDR3: CASSFSGLEPGAQYF
V: TRBV27; size: .; J: TRBJ1-1; CDR3: CASSLSGGTEAFF
V: TRBV5-5; size: .; J: TRBJ2-7; CDR3: CASSPRTSASYEQYF
V: TRBV10-3; size: .; J: TRBJ2-1; CDR3: CAISGSHDTKQDGELSNEQFF
V: TRBV4-1; size: .; J: TRBJ1-5; CDR3: CASSRTQGRFFNQPQHF
V: TRBV30; size: .; J: TRBJ1-4; CDR3: CAWGPLGQGETTNEKLFF
V: TRBV2; size: .; J: TRBJ2-1; CDR3: CASSELASGSNEQFF
V: TRBV5-4; size: .; J: TRBJ2-7; CDR3: CASSQRSSGSYEQYF
V: TRBV5-1; size: .; J: TRBJ2-1; CDR3: CASSSGTGSYNEQFF
V: TRBV9; size: few; J: TRBJ2-1; CDR3: CASSVVSSYNEQFF
V: TRBV6-1; size: few; J: TRBJ2-2; CDR3: CASREQSGISNTGELFF